The rows below give T cell receptor beta chains drawn from one sample of a study of cytomegalovirus exposure and HLA in healthy donors. Measured with immunoSEQ multiplex PCR; TCRdb has only the in-frame clones, and not every one. Here the sample spans roughly 180,000 clones, about three quarters being singletons. Specimen: PBMCs. The source is a female donor in good health and CMV-seronegative. The CDR3 runs from the conserved cysteine through the conserved F or W. A D gene is named only where the DNA matches it firmly. Clone size is not always given. Where it is, it says once, few, many or a class for expanded clones.

>NA|TRBV2|NA|TRBJ2-3
CASSRGPTDTQYF
TGTGCCAGCAGTCGGGGTCCCACAGATACGCAGTATTTT
>NA|TRBV6-5|NA|TRBJ2-1
CASSYYLENNEQFF
TGTGCCAGCAGTTACTATCTGGAGAACAATGAGCAGTTCTTC
>TRBD2|TRBV6-4|NA|TRBJ2-3
CASSSIAGNTDTQYF
TGTGCCAGCAGTTCAATAGCGGGTAACACAGATACGCAGTATTTT
>TRBD1|TRBV7-2|NA|TRBJ1-5
CASSSGQGYQPQHF
TGTGCCAGCAGCTCAGGACAGGGGTATCAGCCCCAGCATTTT
>NA|TRBV5-1|NA|TRBJ2-1
CASSLDYEQFF
TGCGCCAGCAGCTTGGACTACGAGCAGTTCTTC
>TRBD2|TRBV28|once|TRBJ2-1
CASSLLSGSSYNEQFF
TGTGCCAGCAGTTTATTAAGCGGGAGCTCCTACAATGAGCAGTTCTTC
>TRBD1|TRBV7-3|NA|TRBJ2-7
CASSPTGQVGEQYF
TGTGCCAGCAGCCCAACGGGACAGGTGGGCGAGCAGTACTTC
>NA|TRBV5-5|NA|TRBJ2-2
CASRQHRELFF
TGTGCCAGCAGACAGCACCGGGAGCTGTTTTTT
>NA|TRBV30|NA|TRBJ2-6
CAWRRSGANVLTF
TGTGCCTGGAGACGGTCTGGGGCCAACGTCCTGACTTTC
>NA|TRBV7-2|NA|TRBJ1-4
CASTGGRDEKLFF
TGTGCCAGCACCGGGGGGCGGGATGAAAAACTGTTTTTT
>NA|TRBV9|NA|TRBJ2-7
CASSVQGSSSYEQYF
TGTGCCAGCAGCGTACAGGGTAGTAGCTCCTACGAGCAGTACTTC
>TRBD1|TRBV9|NA|TRBJ1-1
CASSEGDRGVNTEAFF
TGTGCCAGCAGCGAGGGGGACAGGGGGGTTAACACTGAAGCTTTCTTT
>NA|TRBV28|NA|TRBJ1-3
CASSLGKQVSGNTIYF
TGTGCCAGCAGTTTAGGCAAACAGGTCTCGGGAAACACCATATATTTT
>NA|TRBV4-1|NA|TRBJ2-5
CASSQGGRGRTQYF
TGCGCCAGCAGCCAAGGGGGGCGCGGACGGACCCAGTACTTC
>TRBD1|TRBV29-1|NA|TRBJ2-3
CSFQTGTGGPDTQYF
TGCAGCTTTCAAACCGGGACAGGGGGCCCAGATACGCAGTATTTT
>NA|TRBV13|few|TRBJ1-1
CASSIAGSAEAFF
TGTGCCAGCAGCATCGCCGGGTCAGCCGAAGCTTTCTTT
>TRBD2|TRBV9|NA|TRBJ2-3
CASSPDGGAADTQYF
TGTGCCAGCAGCCCAGACGGGGGGGCAGCAGATACGCAGTATTTT
>NA|TRBV6-5|few|TRBJ2-7
CASSSLTGSSYEQYF
TGTGCCAGCAGTTCCTTGACAGGTTCCTCCTACGAGCAGTACTTC
>TRBD1|TRBV5-1|NA|TRBJ2-7
CASSPRDRGYEQYF
TGCGCCAGCAGCCCCCGGGACAGGGGGTACGAGCAGTACTTC
>TRBD2|TRBV2|NA|TRBJ2-1
CASRAGGPQFF
TGTGCCAGCAGGGCGGGAGGGCCCCAGTTCTTC
>TRBD2|TRBV7-8|NA|TRBJ2-1
CASSPLAGVLYNEQFF
TGTGCCAGCAGCCCATTAGCGGGAGTCCTTTACAATGAGCAGTTCTTC
>NA|TRBV11-2|few|TRBJ2-2
CASSPTVRRATGELFF
TGTGCCAGCAGCCCCACTGTCAGGAGGGCCACCGGGGAGCTGTTTTTT
>TRBD1|TRBV30|NA|TRBJ2-3
CAKRDRDRYTQYF
TGTGCCAAAAGGGACAGAGACCGTTATACGCAGTATTTT
>TRBD1|TRBV2|NA|TRBJ1-6
CASTRDRGSPNSPLHF
TGTGCCAGCACCCGGGACAGGGGATCCCCTAATTCACCCCTCCACTTT
>TRBD1|TRBV18|NA|TRBJ1-1
CASSPRQGGDTEAFF
TGTGCCAGCTCCCCCCGACAGGGCGGGGACACTGAAGCTTTCTTT
>TRBD2|TRBV18|NA|TRBJ2-1
CASSPRLAESSYNEQFF
TGTGCCAGCTCACCAAGGCTAGCGGAGAGCTCCTACAATGAGCAGTTCTTC
>TRBD2|TRBV9|NA|TRBJ2-5
CASSDLRGGMETQYF
TGTGCCAGCAGCGATTTGCGGGGGGGTATGGAGACCCAGTACTTC
>NA|TRBV7-2|NA|TRBJ2-7
CASSTRIAADEQYF
TGTGCCAGCAGCACCCGCATTGCGGCGGACGAGCAGTACTTC
>TRBD1|TRBV6-5|NA|TRBJ1-2
CASSERQGDGYTF
TGTGCCAGCAGTGAGAGACAGGGGGACGGTTACACCTTC
>TRBD2|TRBV5-4|once|TRBJ2-1
CASRLALADYNEQFF
TGTGCCAGCAGGCTCGCACTAGCGGATTACAATGAGCAGTTCTTC
>NA|TRBV18|NA|TRBJ1-1
CASSPGGRDTEAFF
TGTGCCAGCTCACCGGGAGGGCGGGACACTGAAGCTTTCTTT
>TRBD1|TRBV19|NA|TRBJ1-5
CASKAGGRSNQPQHF
TGTGCCAGTAAAGCAGGGGGCCGGAGCAATCAGCCCCAGCATTTT
>NA|TRBV12-2|NA|TRBJ2-1
CASRLWLAGEGEQFF
TGTGCAAGTCGCTTATGGCTAGCGGGGGAGGGGGAGCAGTTCTTC
>TRBD2|TRBV4-2|medium-sized|TRBJ2-1
CASSQDIASGSNEQFF
TGTGCCAGCAGCCAAGATATCGCTAGCGGGAGCAATGAGCAGTTCTTC
>NA|TRBV6-5|NA|TRBJ1-5
CASSSGYRNQPQHF
TGTGCCAGCAGTTCAGGGTATCGCAATCAGCCCCAGCATTTT
>TRBD1|TRBV18|NA|TRBJ2-7
CASSPGTGRFYEQYF
TGTGCCAGCTCACCCGGGACAGGGAGGTTCTACGAGCAGTACTTC
>TRBD2|TRBV6-5|NA|TRBJ2-1
CASSITSGGYNEQFF
TGTGCCAGCAGTATAACTAGCGGGGGGTACAATGAGCAGTTCTTC
>TRBD2|TRBV2|NA|TRBJ2-1
CASSELTAGEYNEQFF
TGTGCCAGCAGTGAATTGACGGCGGGGGAGTACAATGAGCAGTTCTTC
>TRBD2|TRBV7-6|NA|TRBJ2-2
CASSSQTSGGITGELFF
TGTGCCAGCAGCTCTCAGACTAGCGGGGGTATCACCGGGGAGCTGTTTTTT
>NA|TRBV6-6|NA|TRBJ1-1
CASNHGWEAFF
TGTGCCAGCAACCACGGGTGGGAAGCTTTCTTT
>NA|TRBV5-1|NA|TRBJ2-7
CASSTTTQGFEQYF
TGCGCCAGCAGCACCACAACTCAGGGTTTCGAGCAGTACTTC
>TRBD1|TRBV5-1|NA|TRBJ1-2
CASSFQDRDYGYTF
TGCGCCAGCAGCTTCCAGGACAGGGACTATGGCTACACCTTC
>NA|TRBV21-1|NA|TRBJ2-1
CASPPKRGQGSYNEQFF
TGTGCCAGCCCCCCAAAGCGGGGACAGGGAAGCTACAATGAGCAGTTCTTC
>TRBD1|TRBV15|NA|TRBJ2-7
CATRPARGTGAEQYF
TGTGCCACCAGACCTGCCCGGGGGACAGGGGCCGAGCAGTACTTC
>TRBD1|TRBV15|NA|TRBJ2-4
CATSRVGTGGLAKNIQYF
TGTGCCACCAGCAGAGTGGGGACAGGGGGGTTAGCCAAAAACATTCAGTACTTC
>NA|TRBV2|NA|TRBJ1-5
CASRLRYSNQPQHF
TGTGCCAGCAGGCTTCGGTATAGCAATCAGCCCCAGCATTTT
>TRBD1|TRBV4-3|NA|TRBJ2-7
CASSQARGLYEQYF
TGCGCCAGCAGCCAAGCCAGGGGGCTATACGAGCAGTACTTC
>TRBD1|TRBV6-1|NA|TRBJ1-1
CASSERQGARTEAFF
TGTGCCAGCAGTGAAAGGCAGGGGGCTCGAACTGAAGCTTTCTTT
>NA|TRBV5-1|NA|TRBJ2-5
CASSSTMGPQETQYF
TGCGCCAGCAGCTCCACTATGGGGCCCCAAGAGACCCAGTACTTC
>TRBD2|TRBV29-1|NA|TRBJ2-1
CSVAGLAGANNEQFF
TGCAGCGTTGCTGGACTAGCGGGGGCCAACAATGAGCAGTTCTTC
>NA|TRBV7-8|NA|TRBJ2-7
CASSLNPSSTYEQYF
TGTGCCAGCAGCCTAAACCCCTCCTCCACCTACGAGCAGTACTTC
>TRBD2|TRBV6-5|few|TRBJ2-7
CASSRRTSNHEQYF
TGTGCCAGCAGTCGCCGGACTAGCAACCACGAGCAGTACTTC
>TRBD2|TRBV5-6|few|TRBJ2-5
CASSPGGGAGETQYF
TGTGCCAGCAGCCCGGGGGGGGGCGCTGGGGAGACCCAGTACTTC
>NA|TRBV2|NA|TRBJ1-2
CASSPWEGSYGYTF
TGTGCCAGCAGCCCGTGGGAGGGCAGTTATGGCTACACCTTC
>TRBD2|TRBV5-6|NA|TRBJ2-3
CASSPRGSGADTQYF
TGTGCCAGCAGCCCCCGGGGTAGCGGGGCAGATACGCAGTATTTT
>TRBD2|TRBV5-1|NA|TRBJ2-3
CASSPGGTNTDTQYF
TGCGCCAGCAGTCCGGGGGGGACTAACACAGATACGCAGTATTTT
>NA|TRBV9|NA|TRBJ2-7
CASSVGVGPLYEQYF
TGTGCCAGCAGCGTAGGTGTGGGGCCCCTCTACGAGCAGTACTTC
>NA|TRBV7-9|NA|TRBJ2-7
CASKGEGNYEQYF
TGTGCCAGTAAGGGGGAAGGCAACTACGAGCAGTACTTC
>TRBD1|TRBV19|NA|TRBJ2-1
CASSRIQGAISYNEQFF
TGTGCCAGTAGTCGCATTCAGGGGGCTATCTCCTACAATGAGCAGTTCTTC
>NA|TRBV29-1|NA|TRBJ2-3
CSVGRSTDTQYF
TGCAGCGTTGGCCGGAGCACAGATACGCAGTATTTT